These T cell receptor beta chains were read from a single sample in a study of blood T cell repertoires in COVID-19. Generated by immunoSEQ multiplex PCR, the TCRdb table keeps only in-frame clones and is missing some. The profile shows under 250,000 clones, 60% to 85% of them singletons. Material: peripheral blood. These receptors all come from an older woman with acute or convalescent COVID-19. Both conserved end residues are part of each CDR3. Fields, in order: J gene, V gene, clone size, D gene, CDR3 length, CDR3 DNA, CDR3 protein. The D gene is left open where the match is weak. Not every row has a clone size; where given, it reads once, few, many or a size class.

>TRBJ1-3|TRBV19|.|TRBD1|17
TGTGCCAGTAGTCTCCGGACAGGGGGCTTCTCTGGAAACACCATATATTTT
CASSLRTGGFSGNTIYF
>TRBJ1-5|TRBV5-4|.|TRBD1|14
TGTGCCAGCAGCATACAGGGGACCGACCACCCCCAGCATTTT
CASSIQGTDHPQHF
>TRBJ1-1|TRBV10-1|.|.|13
TGCGCCAGCAGTGATCGTTCGGGTTCTGAAGCTTTCTTT
CASSDRSGSEAFF
>TRBJ2-5|TRBV5-1|.|TRBD2|14
TGCGCCAGCAGCTTGGACGAACGGGGGGACTTTCAGTACTTC
CASSLDERGDFQYF
>TRBJ2-6|TRBV6-6|.|.|15
TGTGCCAGCAGCTTTAGCTTCCCTGGGGCCAACGTCCTGACTTTC
CASSFSFPGANVLTF
>TRBJ1-5|TRBV23-1|.|.|9
TGCGCCAGCAGTGTTCCCCGGCATTTT
CASSVPRHF
>TRBJ2-1|TRBV18|.|TRBD1|13
TGTGCCAGCTCAACTCAGGGGGACAATGAGCAGTTCTTC
CASSTQGDNEQFF
>TRBJ1-3|TRBV6-5|.|.|14
TGTGCCAGCAGTACGAGGTTCTCTGGAAACACCATATATTTT
CASSTRFSGNTIYF
>TRBJ2-1|TRBV11-2|once|TRBD2|15
TGTGCCAGCAGCTCCACACGGGGGGGCCGAGAGGAGCAGTTCTTC
CASSSTRGGREEQFF
>TRBJ2-2|TRBV5-1|few|.|14
TGCGCCAGCGATCAGGGTGGGAACACCGGGGAGCTGTTTTTT
CASDQGGNTGELFF
>TRBJ2-3|TRBV10-2|.|TRBD1|14
TGCGCCAGCCTCGAAGGGGGCGCAGGTGATACGCAGTATTTT
CASLEGGAGDTQYF
>TRBJ2-5|TRBV7-2|.|TRBD1|15
TGTGCCAGCAGCTACGGCCCAGGGGGCAAGAAGACCCAGTACTTC
CASSYGPGGKKTQYF
>TRBJ1-6|TRBV5-1|.|TRBD1|16
TGCGCCAGCAGCTTAGGACAGGGTGCATTGAAGTCCCCCCTCCACTTT
CASSLGQGALKSPLHF
>TRBJ2-1|TRBV18|.|TRBD2|19
TGTGCCAGCTCACCGCCTCTGACTAGCGGGTTGACCTCCTACAATGAGCAGTTCTTC
CASSPPLTSGLTSYNEQFF
>TRBJ2-3|TRBV4-1|once|TRBD2|15
TGCGCCAGCAGTCAACTTAGCGGGGGCACAGATACGCAGTATTTT
CASSQLSGGTDTQYF
>TRBJ2-3|TRBV29-1|.|TRBD1|13
TGCAGCGGATCGACAGGGTACACAGATACGCAGTATTTT
CSGSTGYTDTQYF
>TRBJ2-7|TRBV2|.|TRBD2|15
TGTGCCAGTAAGATGGGTAGCGGGGAAGCCTACGAGCAGTACTTC
CASKMGSGEAYEQYF
>TRBJ1-1|TRBV5-4|.|.|13
TGTGCCAGCAGCGCCGGGACAACAACTGAAGCTTTCTTT
CASSAGTTTEAFF
>TRBJ2-3|TRBV29-1|.|TRBD2|13
TGCAGCGGGGAAGCGGGGGGCACAGATACGCAGTATTTT
CSGEAGGTDTQYF
>TRBJ1-5|TRBV6-5|.|.|13
TGTGCCAGCAGTTGGGGAGGCAATCAGCCCCAGCATTTT
CASSWGGNQPQHF
>TRBJ1-5|TRBV18|few|.|13
TGTGCCAGCTCTCTACAGGGCGACCAGCCCCAGCATTTT
CASSLQGDQPQHF
>TRBJ1-2|TRBV19|.|.|14
TGTGCCAGTAGTATAGATCGTCTAAACTATGGCTACACCTTC
CASSIDRLNYGYTF
>TRBJ1-1|TRBV24-1|.|TRBD1|14
TGTGCCACCAGTGAAACAGGGGAGAGCACTGAAGCTTTCTTT
CATSETGESTEAFF
>TRBJ1-2|TRBV7-2|.|.|14
TGTGCCAGCAGCTCACAGGGTCAGGGCTATGGCTACACCTTC
CASSSQGQGYGYTF
>TRBJ1-1|TRBV10-3|.|.|15
TGTGCCATCAGTGAGTACGGAGGGGGGGACACTGAAGCTTTCTTT
CAISEYGGGDTEAFF
>TRBJ2-3|TRBV20-1|.|.|11
TGCAGTGCTAGCGGAGGGGATACGCAGTATTTT
CSASGGDTQYF
>TRBJ2-2|TRBV30|.|.|14
TGTGCCTGGAGTAAGTCCTCCCGGACCGGGGAGCTGTTTTTT
CAWSKSSRTGELFF
>TRBJ1-2|TRBV19|few|.|14
TGTGCCAGTCGCACCCCAGCAGGCAACTATGGCTACACCTTC
CASRTPAGNYGYTF
>TRBJ1-6|TRBV5-5|.|.|13
TGTGCCAGCAGCGCCGCCGGGGGAACACCCCTCCACTTT
CASSAAGGTPLHF
>TRBJ2-6|TRBV5-4|.|.|16
TGTGCCAGCAGCTTTCACAGGGGAGGCGGGGCCAACGTCCTGACTTTC
CASSFHRGGGANVLTF
>TRBJ1-1|TRBV27|.|.|22
TGTGCCAGCAGTTCCTTCCGACAATGGGGCAATATAAGGGGAAAACGAATCACTGAAGCTTTCTTT
CASSSFRQWGNIRGKRITEAFF
>TRBJ2-5|TRBV10-3|.|TRBD1|13
TGTGCCATCAGTGGGACAGGCCCCGCGGCCCAGTACTTC
CAISGTGPAAQYF
>TRBJ2-5|TRBV7-2|.|TRBD2|15
TGTGCCAGCAGCGACCGGCGGGGGGGCCGAGAGACCCAGTACTTC
CASSDRRGGRETQYF
>TRBJ1-3|TRBV6-4|few|TRBD1|17
TGTGCCAGCAGTGACTACGACAGGGACGGCGGCCCAAACACCATATATTTT
CASSDYDRDGGPNTIYF
>TRBJ1-3|TRBV5-1|.|TRBD1|16
TGCGCCAGCAGCTTGGCCTACGGGACAGCTGGAAACACCATATATTTT
CASSLAYGTAGNTIYF
>TRBJ1-1|TRBV29-1|.|.|12
TGCAGCGCAGATAGTATGAACACTGAAGCTTTCTTT
CSADSMNTEAFF
>TRBJ2-2|TRBV18|.|.|13
TGTGCCAGCTCACCATCGAGGACCGGGGAGCTGTTTTTT
CASSPSRTGELFF
>TRBJ1-1|TRBV2|.|.|14
TGTGCCAGCATTAGGGAGGTAAAGAACACTGAAGCTTTCTTT
CASIREVKNTEAFF
>TRBJ1-4|TRBV4-1|.|.|15
TGCGCCAGCAGCCAAGATCACGGAACTAATGAAAAACTGTTTTTT
CASSQDHGTNEKLFF
>TRBJ1-4|TRBV14|once|.|17
TGTGCCAGCAGCCATTCAGGGGATCACCCAACTAATGAAAAACTGTTTTTT
CASSHSGDHPTNEKLFF
>TRBJ1-2|TRBV7-2|.|TRBD1|14
TGTGCCAGCAGCGAGACAGGGGTCAACTATGGCTACACCTTC
CASSETGVNYGYTF
>TRBJ2-5|TRBV5-4|.|.|13
TGTGCCAGCAGCTTGGGCGCCGGGGAGACCCAGTACTTC
CASSLGAGETQYF
>TRBJ2-5|TRBV4-1|.|TRBD2|17
TGCGCCAGCAGCCAAGGGGGGGGTCGCCAGTCCGTGGAGACCCAGTACTTC
CASSQGGGRQSVETQYF